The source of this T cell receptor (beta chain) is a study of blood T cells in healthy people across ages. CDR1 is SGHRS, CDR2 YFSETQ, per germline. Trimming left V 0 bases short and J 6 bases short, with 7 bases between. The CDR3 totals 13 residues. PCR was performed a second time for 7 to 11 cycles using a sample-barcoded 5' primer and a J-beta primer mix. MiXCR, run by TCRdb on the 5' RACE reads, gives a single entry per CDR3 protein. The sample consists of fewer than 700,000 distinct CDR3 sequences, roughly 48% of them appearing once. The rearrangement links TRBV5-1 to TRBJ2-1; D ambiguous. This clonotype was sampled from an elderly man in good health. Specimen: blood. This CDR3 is CASSLAARNEQFF. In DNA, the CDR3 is TGCGCCAGCAGCTTGGCCGCGCGCAATGAGCAGTTCTTC. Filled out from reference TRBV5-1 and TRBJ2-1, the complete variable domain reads KAGVTQTPRYLIKTRGQQVTLSCSPISGHRSVSWYQQTPGQGLQFLFEYFSETQRNKGNFPGRFSGRQFSNSRSEMNVSTLELGDSALYLCASSLAARNEQFFGPGTRLTVL.